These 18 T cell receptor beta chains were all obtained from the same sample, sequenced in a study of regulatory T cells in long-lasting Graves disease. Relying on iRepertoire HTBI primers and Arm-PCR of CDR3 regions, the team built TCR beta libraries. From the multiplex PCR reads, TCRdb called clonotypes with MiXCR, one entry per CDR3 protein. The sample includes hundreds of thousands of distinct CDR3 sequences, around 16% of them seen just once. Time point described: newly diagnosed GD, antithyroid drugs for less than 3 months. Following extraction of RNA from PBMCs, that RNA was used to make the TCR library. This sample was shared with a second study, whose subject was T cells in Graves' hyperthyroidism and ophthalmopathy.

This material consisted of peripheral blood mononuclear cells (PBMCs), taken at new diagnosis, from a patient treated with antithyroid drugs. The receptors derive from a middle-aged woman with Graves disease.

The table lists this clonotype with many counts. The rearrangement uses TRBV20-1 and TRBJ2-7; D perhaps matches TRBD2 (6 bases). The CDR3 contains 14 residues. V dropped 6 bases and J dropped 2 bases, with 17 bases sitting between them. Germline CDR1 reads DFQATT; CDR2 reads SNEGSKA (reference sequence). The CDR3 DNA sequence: TGCAGTGCGTGGAGGGGAGGAAAACCCTACGAGCAGTACTTC. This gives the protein CSAWRGGKPYEQYF.

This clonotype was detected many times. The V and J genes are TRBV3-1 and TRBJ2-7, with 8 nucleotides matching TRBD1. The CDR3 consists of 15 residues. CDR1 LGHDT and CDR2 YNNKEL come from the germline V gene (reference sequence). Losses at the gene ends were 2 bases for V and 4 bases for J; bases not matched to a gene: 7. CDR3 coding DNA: TGTGCCAGCAGCCAACCGGGGACAGGAGCGTACGAGCAGTACTTC. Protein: CASSQPGTGAYEQYF.

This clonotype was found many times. Written as DNA, the CDR3 is TGTGCCAGCAGTTACTCGGACAGCAGTGCAGCTTTCTTT. Protein sequence: CASSYSDSSAAFF. The gene calls are TRBV6-5 and TRBJ1-1; weak D call: TRBD1 (6 bases). Germline assignment: CDR1 MNHEY and CDR2 SVGAGI. With 0 bases removed from V and 10 bases from J, the gap between germline ends came to 12 bases. This CDR3 has 13 amino acids.

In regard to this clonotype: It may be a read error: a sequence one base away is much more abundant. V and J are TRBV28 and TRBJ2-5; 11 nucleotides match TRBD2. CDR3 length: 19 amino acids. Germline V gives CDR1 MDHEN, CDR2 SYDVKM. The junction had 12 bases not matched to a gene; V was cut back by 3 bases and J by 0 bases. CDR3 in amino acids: CASSFPTSGGPPYQETQYF. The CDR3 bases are TGTGCCAGCAGTTTCCCCACTAGCGGGGGCCCTCCGTACCAAGAGACCCAGTACTTC.

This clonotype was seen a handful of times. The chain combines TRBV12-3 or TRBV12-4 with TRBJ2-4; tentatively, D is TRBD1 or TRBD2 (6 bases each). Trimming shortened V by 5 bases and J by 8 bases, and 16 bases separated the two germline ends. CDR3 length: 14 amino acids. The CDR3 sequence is CASSRGHIRYIQYF. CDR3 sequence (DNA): TGTGCCAGCAGTCGGGGGCATATTAGATACATTCAGTACTTC.

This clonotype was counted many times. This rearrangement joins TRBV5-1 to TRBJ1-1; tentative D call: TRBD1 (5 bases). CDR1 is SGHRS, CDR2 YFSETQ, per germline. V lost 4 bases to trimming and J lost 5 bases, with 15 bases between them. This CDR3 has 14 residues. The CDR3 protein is CASSPNGGATEAFF. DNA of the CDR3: TGCGCCAGCAGCCCTAATGGAGGGGCGACTGAAGCTTTCTTT.

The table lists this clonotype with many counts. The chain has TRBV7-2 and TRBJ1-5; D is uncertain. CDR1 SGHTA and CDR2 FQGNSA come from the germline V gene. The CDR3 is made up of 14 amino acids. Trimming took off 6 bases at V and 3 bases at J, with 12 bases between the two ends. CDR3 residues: CASSTGQANQPQHF. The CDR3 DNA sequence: TGTGCCAGCAGTACGGGCCAGGCCAATCAGCCCCAGCATTTT.

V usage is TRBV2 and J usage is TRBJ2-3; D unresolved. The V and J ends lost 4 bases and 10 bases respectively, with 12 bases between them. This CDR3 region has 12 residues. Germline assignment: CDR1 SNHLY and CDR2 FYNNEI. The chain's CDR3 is CASSVGASSQYF. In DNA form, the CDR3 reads TGTGCCAGCAGTGTGGGCGCGTCATCGCAGTATTTT.

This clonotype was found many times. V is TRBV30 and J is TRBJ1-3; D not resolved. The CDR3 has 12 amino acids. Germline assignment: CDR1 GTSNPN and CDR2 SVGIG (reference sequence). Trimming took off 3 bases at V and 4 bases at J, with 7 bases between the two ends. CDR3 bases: TGTGCCTGGAGCAAGGGCGGAAACACCATATATTTT. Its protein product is CAWSKGGNTIYF.

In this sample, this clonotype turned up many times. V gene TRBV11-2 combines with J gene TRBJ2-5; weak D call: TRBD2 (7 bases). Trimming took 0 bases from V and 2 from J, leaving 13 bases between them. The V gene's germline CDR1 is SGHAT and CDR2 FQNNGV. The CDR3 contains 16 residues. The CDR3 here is CASSLDPEGGQETQYF. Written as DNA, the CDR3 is TGTGCCAGCAGCTTAGACCCAGAGGGGGGGCAAGAGACCCAGTACTTC.

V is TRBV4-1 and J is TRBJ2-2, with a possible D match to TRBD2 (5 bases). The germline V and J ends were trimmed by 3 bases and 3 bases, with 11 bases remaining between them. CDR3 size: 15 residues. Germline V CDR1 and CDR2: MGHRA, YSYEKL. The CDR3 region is CASSQEAAYTGELFF. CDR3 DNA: TGCGCCAGCAGCCAGGAAGCGGCCTACACCGGGGAGCTGTTTTTT.

The CDR3 DNA is TGTGCCAGCTCACCACCGGGGGGGAACTCAAATGAGCAGTTCTTC. It specifies CASSPPGGNSNEQFF. The chain combines TRBV18 with TRBJ2-1; TRBD2 agrees at 7 bases. The germline V gene has CDR1 KGHSH and CDR2 LQKENI. This CDR3 region has 15 residues. V trimming: 0 bases; J trimming: 7 bases; junction bases outside the gene matches: 6.

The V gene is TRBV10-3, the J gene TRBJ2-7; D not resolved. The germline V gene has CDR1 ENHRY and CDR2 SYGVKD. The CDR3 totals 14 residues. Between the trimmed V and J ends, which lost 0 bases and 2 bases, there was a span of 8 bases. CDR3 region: CAISESGHTYEQYF. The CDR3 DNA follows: TGTGCCATCAGTGAGTCGGGTCATACCTACGAGCAGTACTTC.

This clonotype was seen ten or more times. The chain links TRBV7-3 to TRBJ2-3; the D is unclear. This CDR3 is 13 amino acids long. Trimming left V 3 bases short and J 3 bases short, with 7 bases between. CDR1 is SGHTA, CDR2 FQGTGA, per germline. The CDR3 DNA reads TGTGCCAGCAGCTTCGGAGTTACAGATACGCAGTATTTT. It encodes CASSFGVTDTQYF.

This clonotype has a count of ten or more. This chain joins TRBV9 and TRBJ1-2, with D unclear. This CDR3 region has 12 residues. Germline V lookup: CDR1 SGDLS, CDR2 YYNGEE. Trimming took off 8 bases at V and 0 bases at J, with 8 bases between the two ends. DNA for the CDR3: TGTGCCAGTTCCAGAACTAACTATGGCTACACCTTC. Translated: CASSRTNYGYTF.

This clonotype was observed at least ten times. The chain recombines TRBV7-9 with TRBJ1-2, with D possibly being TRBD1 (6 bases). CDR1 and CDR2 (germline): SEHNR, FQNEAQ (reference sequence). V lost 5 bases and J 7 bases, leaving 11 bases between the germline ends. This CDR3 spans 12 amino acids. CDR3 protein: CASSEQGTGYTF. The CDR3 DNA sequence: TGTGCCAGCAGCGAACAGGGAACTGGCTACACCTTC.

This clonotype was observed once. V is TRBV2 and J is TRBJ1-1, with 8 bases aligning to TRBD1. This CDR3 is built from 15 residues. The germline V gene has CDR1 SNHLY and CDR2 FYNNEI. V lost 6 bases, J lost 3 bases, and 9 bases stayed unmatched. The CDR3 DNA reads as TGTGCCAGCAGCTCGGACAGGGTTGGTTACACTGAAGCTTTCTTT. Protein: CASSSDRVGYTEAFF. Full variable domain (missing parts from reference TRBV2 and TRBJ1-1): EPEVTQTPSHQVTQMGQEVILRCVPISNHLYFYWYRQILGQKVEFLVSFYNNEISEKSEIFDDQFSVERPDGSNFTLKIRSTKLEDSAMYFCASSSDRVGYTEAFFGQGTRLTVV.

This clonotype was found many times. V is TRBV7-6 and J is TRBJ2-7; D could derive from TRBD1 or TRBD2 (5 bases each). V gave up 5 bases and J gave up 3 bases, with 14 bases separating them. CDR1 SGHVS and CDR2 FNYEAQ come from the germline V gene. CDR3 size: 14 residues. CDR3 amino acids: CASSPNPGSYEQYF. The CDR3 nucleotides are TGTGCCAGCAGCCCGAATCCAGGGAGCTACGAGCAGTACTTC.